This entry lists 23 T cell receptor beta chains sequenced from one sample in a study of cytomegalovirus exposure and HLA in healthy donors. The assay was immunoSEQ multiplex PCR, and TCRdb's table has in-frame clones only and misses some. This sample yields fewer than 200,000 clones, of which approximately 89% are seen a single time; more than 5.5% belongs to the top ten. What was sequenced was PBMCs. Receptor source: a man aged 25-45 years in good health and CMV-seropositive.

The gene calls are TRBV6-1 and TRBJ2-7, with TRBD1 identical over 8 bases. After removal of 2 bases from V and 5 bases from J, the junction contained 8 bases not matched to a gene. This CDR3 region has 15 residues. CDR1 is MNHNS and CDR2 is SASEGT in the germline V gene. The chain's CDR3 is CASSETQGVVHEQYF. For the CDR3, the DNA is TGTGCCAGCAGTGAAACACAGGGGGTAGTCCACGAGCAGTACTTC.

This chain uses TRBV10-3 with TRBJ2-6; D is possibly TRBD1 or TRBD2 (5 bases each). In germline, CDR1 is ENHRY, CDR2 SYGVKD. The CDR3 consists of 16 residues. V was shortened by 0 bases and J by 2 bases, with 8 bases between the two germline ends. The CDR3 sequence is CAISESEGTGANVLTF. DNA for the CDR3: TGTGCCATCAGTGAGTCAGAGGGGACTGGGGCCAACGTCCTGACTTTC.

The rearrangement joins TRBV6-1 to TRBJ2-1; 12 bases align to TRBD2. The V and J ends lost 5 bases and 4 bases, in that order; junction bases with no gene match: 3. The germline gives CDR1 MNHNS, CDR2 SASEGT. The CDR3 has 15 amino acids. CDR3 sequence: CASSTLAGGYNEQFF. The CDR3 region has the DNA TGTGCCAGCAGTACACTAGCGGGAGGATACAATGAGCAGTTCTTC.

J is TRBJ1-2 and V is TRBV5-6, with D perhaps TRBD1 (5 bases). This CDR3 comprises 13 residues. The V end was cut by 1 base, the J end by 7 bases, with 11 bases between. CDR1 SGHDT and CDR2 YYEEEE come from the germline V gene. The CDR3 spells CASSLPGRFGYTF. The CDR3 DNA reads as TGTGCCAGCAGCTTGCCAGGGAGGTTTGGCTACACCTTC.

The gene calls are TRBV27 and TRBJ2-7; the match to TRBD1 covers 10 bases. V trimming: 2 bases; J trimming: 7 bases; junction bases outside the gene matches: 5. Germline assignment: CDR1 MNHEY and CDR2 SMNVEV (reference sequence). This CDR3 comprises 14 residues. CDR3 bases: TGTGCCAGCAGTTTAGGGACAGGGGTATTGGAGCAGTACTTC. It is translated as CASSLGTGVLEQYF.

This clone appeared once. The chain joins TRBV7-9 to TRBJ2-1; no reliable D call. V dropped 1 base and J dropped 7 bases, with 11 bases sitting between them. Germline values: CDR1 SEHNR, CDR2 FQNEAQ (reference sequence). The CDR3 sequence is 14 residues long. CDR3 in DNA: TGTGCCAGCAGCTTAGTCCAAGGGATGAATGAGCAGTTCTTC. Residues: CASSLVQGMNEQFF.

The chain is built from TRBV11-2 and TRBJ2-7; TRBD1 or TRBD2 may be the D gene (5 bases each). CDR1 SGHAT and CDR2 FQNNGV come from the germline V gene. The CDR3 loop spans 17 amino acids. Between the trimmed V and J ends, which lost 3 bases and 0 bases, there was a span of 18 bases. The CDR3 loop is CASSLGVGGTDSYEQYF. CDR3 nucleotide sequence: TGTGCCAGCAGCTTGGGGGTTGGTGGCACCGACTCCTACGAGCAGTACTTC.

This chain joins TRBV4-2 and TRBJ1-5; unclear D gene. Trimming pared 0 bases from V and 1 base from J, leaving 7 bases between. The germline V gene has CDR1 LGHNA and CDR2 YNFKEQ. This CDR3 contains 15 residues. The CDR3 loop is CASSQDLASNQPQHF. The DNA for the CDR3 is TGTGCCAGCAGCCAAGATCTGGCGAGCAATCAGCCCCAGCATTTT.

The V call is TRBV18, the J call TRBJ2-3; D perhaps matches TRBD1 (6 bases). The CDR3 extends over 15 amino acids. The V end was cut by 4 bases, the J end by 0 bases, with 11 bases between. Germline V lookup: CDR1 KGHSH, CDR2 LQKENI. The CDR3 DNA reads as TGTGCCAGCTCACTACACGGACAGAGCACAGATACGCAGTATTTT. The encoded protein is CASSLHGQSTDTQYF.

The J gene is TRBJ2-5, the V gene TRBV28, with D possibly TRBD2 on 6 matching bases. CDR1 and CDR2 (germline): MDHEN, SYDVKM. The CDR3 sequence is 13 residues long. V was pared by 7 bases and J by 2 bases, with 11 bases between. CDR3 residues: CASKIAGQETQYF. The DNA for the CDR3 is TGTGCCAGCAAAATTGCGGGGCAAGAGACCCAGTACTTC.

A single count supports this clone. This chain uses TRBV30 with TRBJ2-2; 13 bases are shared with TRBD2. Looked up from germline, CDR1 is GTSNPN and CDR2 is SVGIG (reference sequence). Trimming took 2 bases from V and 5 from J; bases not matched to a gene: 2. This CDR3 has 15 residues. The CDR3 sequence is CAWSMGLAGTGELFF. In DNA, the CDR3 is TGTGCCTGGAGTATGGGACTAGCGGGGACCGGGGAGCTGTTTTTT.

V is TRBV5-1 and J is TRBJ2-5, with 9 bases matching TRBD2. CDR3 size: 16 residues. The germline V gene has CDR1 SGHRS and CDR2 YFSETQ. J lost 2 bases, V lost 1 base, and 6 bases had no gene match. As DNA, the CDR3 is TGCGCCAGCAGCTTGACGCCTAGCGGGATTCAAGAGACCCAGTACTTC. Residues: CASSLTPSGIQETQYF.

The V call is TRBV7-2, the J call TRBJ2-7, with a possible D match to TRBD1 (5 bases). The CDR3 contains 15 residues. Per germline, CDR1 SGHTA and CDR2 FQGNSA. V was clipped by 4 bases and J by 0 bases, with 13 bases between them. The CDR3 protein is CASSSAAGFSYEQYF. In nucleotides, the CDR3 is TGTGCCAGCAGCTCCGCGGCAGGGTTCTCCTACGAGCAGTACTTC. The variable domain in full, completed from reference TRBV7-2 and TRBJ2-7, reads GAGVSQSPSNKVTEKGKDVELRCDPISGHTALYWYRQSLGQGLEFLIYFQGNSAPDKSGLPSDRFSAERTGGSVSTLTIQRTQQEDSAVYLCASSSAAGFSYEQYFGPGTRLTVT.

The V and J genes are TRBV11-2 and TRBJ2-3, with unresolved D. V lost 1 base to trimming and J lost 2 bases, with 10 bases between them. From germline, CDR1 is SGHAT and CDR2 FQNNGV. The CDR3 consists of 15 residues. The CDR3 loop reads CASSLVYGITDTQYF. The DNA of the CDR3 is TGTGCCAGCAGCTTAGTGTATGGGATCACAGATACGCAGTATTTT. The variable domain in full, with the rest retrieved from reference TRBV11-2 and TRBJ2-3, is EAGVAQSPRYKIIEKRQSVAFWCNPISGHATLYWYQQILGQGPKLLIQFQNNGVVDDSQLPKDRFSAERLKGVDSTLKIQPAKLEDSAVYLCASSLVYGITDTQYFGPGTRLTVL.

This clone was seen only once. V is TRBV4-3 and J is TRBJ2-1; D gene uncertain. Trimming removed 0 bases at V and 4 bases at J, with 13 bases between. This CDR3 spans 16 amino acids. Germline values: CDR1 LGHNA, CDR2 YSLEER. The CDR3 region is CASSQDYDIRYNEQFF. In DNA, the CDR3 is TGCGCCAGCAGCCAAGATTACGACATCCGATACAATGAGCAGTTCTTC.

The chain combines TRBV27 with TRBJ2-6; 7 bases are a match to TRBD1. The length of the CDR3 is 18 residues. CDR1 MNHEY and CDR2 SMNVEV come from the germline V gene (reference sequence). The trim removed 5 bases at V and 0 bases at J, leaving 10 bases unmatched. The CDR3 spells CASSRYRGRNSGANVLTF. The CDR3 DNA reads TGTGCCAGCAGTAGATACAGGGGTCGAAACTCTGGGGCCAACGTCCTGACTTTC.

This chain links TRBV7-9 with TRBJ2-7; 7 bases line up with TRBD1. The V and J ends lost 5 bases and 3 bases, in that order; junction bases with no gene match: 7. Germline-derived CDR1 and CDR2 are SEHNR and FQNEAQ (reference sequence). This CDR3 region has 14 residues. CDR3 nucleotides: TGTGCCAGCAGCCTCCGGGACAGAAACTACGAGCAGTACTTC. It codes for CASSLRDRNYEQYF.

This chain joins TRBV7-2 and TRBJ1-2; TRBD1 agrees at 8 bases. V was pared by 5 bases and J by 4 bases, with 9 bases of the junction left unmatched. The CDR3 has 15 amino acids. CDR1 is SGHTA and CDR2 is FQGNSA in the germline V gene. CDR3 amino acids: CASSIRQGPFYGYTF. The CDR3 DNA is TGTGCCAGCAGCATCCGACAGGGGCCCTTCTATGGCTACACCTTC.

This chain connects TRBV7-9 to TRBJ2-7; D call uncertain. The V end was cut by 3 bases, the J end by 7 bases, with 13 bases between. Germline V gives CDR1 SEHNR, CDR2 FQNEAQ (reference sequence). The CDR3 is 13 residues long. The DNA for the CDR3 is TGTGCCAGCAGCTTCTTACCATCAGAGGAGCAGTACTTC. The encoded protein is CASSFLPSEEQYF.

The V call is TRBV4-1, the J call TRBJ2-5, with D possibly being TRBD1 (5 bases). Trimming took 1 base from V and 4 from J, leaving 19 bases between them. The CDR3 is 17 residues long. Germline V gives CDR1 MGHRA, CDR2 YSYEKL. The chain's CDR3 is CASSQGGLGRDGETQYF. CDR3 coding DNA: TGCGCCAGCAGCCAAGGGGGCTTGGGCAGGGATGGAGAGACCCAGTACTTC.

The chain uses TRBV28 and TRBJ1-2; TRBD1 might be the D (6 bases). V dropped 7 bases and J dropped 0 bases, with 15 bases sitting between them. Germline CDR1 is MDHEN and CDR2 is SYDVKM. The CDR3 is 15 residues long. In nucleotides, the CDR3 is TGTGCCAGCACCCTTCGGACAGTAGCTAACTATGGCTACACCTTC. It is translated as CASTLRTVANYGYTF.

This chain uses TRBV11-2 with TRBJ2-6; D unclear. The CDR3 has 16 residues. V lost 2 bases and J lost 0, with 8 bases in between. Germline assignment: CDR1 SGHAT and CDR2 FQNNGV. This CDR3 reads CASSLMRTSGANVLTF. In DNA form, the CDR3 reads TGTGCCAGCAGCTTAATGCGGACCTCTGGGGCCAACGTCCTGACTTTC.

The V and J genes are TRBV11-3 and TRBJ2-4; 7 bases are shared with TRBD1. Germline assignment: CDR1 SGHNT and CDR2 YENEEA. CDR3 length: 14 residues. The V segment lost 3 bases and the J segment 7 bases; nucleotides outside the gene matches: 6. The CDR3 bases are TGTGCCAGCAGCTTTTACGAGACAGGGAACATTCAGTACTTC. Translation gives CASSFYETGNIQYF.